This entry lists 4 T cell receptor beta chains sequenced from one sample in a study of response to subunit inactivated influenza vaccine. TCRdb reanalysed the RT-PCR reads using MiXCR and keeps one entry per CDR3 protein. The repertoire holds 630,000 or so distinct CDR3 sequences, with approximately 15% as singletons. The sample was PBMCs from blood, taken 12 days after vaccination. The receptor set was obtained from a man aged 45-60 years who received an inactivated influenza vaccine.

The chain carries TRBV4-2 and TRBJ2-7, with 8 bases aligning to TRBD1. V gave up 2 bases and J gave up 5 bases; unmatched junction bases: 11. Germline V gene data show CDR1 as LGHNA and CDR2 as YNFKEQ. This CDR3 is built from 16 residues. CDR3 coding DNA: TGTGCCAGCAGCCAACTAGGACAGGGATGGGTCCACGAGCAGTACTTC. This encodes CASSQLGQGWVHEQYF.

The sample holds many counts of this clonotype. The chain combines TRBV10-3 with TRBJ1-1, with 11 bases identical to TRBD1. CDR3 size: 15 residues. Trimming removed 5 bases from V and 3 bases from J; junction bases left unmatched: 5. CDR1 ENHRY and CDR2 SYGVKD come from the germline V gene. The CDR3 spells CAISKEGQGDTEAFF. The CDR3 nucleotides are TGTGCCATCAGTAAGGAGGGACAGGGGGACACTGAAGCTTTCTTT.

In DNA, the CDR3 is TGTGCCAGCAGACCGCCTAGGTTTTCTAATACGCAGTATTTT. Its protein product is CASRPPRFSNTQYF. The V gene is TRBV5-8, the J gene TRBJ2-3; D gene unclear. CDR1 SGHTS and CDR2 YDEGEE come from the germline V gene. V was shortened by 5 bases and J by 7 bases, with 17 bases between the two germline ends. CDR3 size: 14 residues. The complete variable domain, with remaining parts taken from reference TRBV5-8 and TRBJ2-3, reads EAGVTQSPTHLIKTRGQQATLRCSPISGHTSVYWYQQALGLGLQFLLWYDEGEERNRGNFPPRFSGRQFPNYSSELNVNALELEDSALYLCASRPPRFSNTQYFGPGTRLTVL.

The chain is built from TRBV7-2 and TRBJ2-1; 14 bases align to TRBD2. The CDR3 sequence is 17 residues long. V lost 2 bases to trimming and J lost 7 bases; unmatched junction nucleotides: 7. Germline V lookup: CDR1 SGHTA, CDR2 FQGNSA. The CDR3 bases are TGTGCCAGCAGCTTACAATCCGGGACTAGCGGGGGTAATGAGCAGTTCTTC. Its translation is CASSLQSGTSGGNEQFF.